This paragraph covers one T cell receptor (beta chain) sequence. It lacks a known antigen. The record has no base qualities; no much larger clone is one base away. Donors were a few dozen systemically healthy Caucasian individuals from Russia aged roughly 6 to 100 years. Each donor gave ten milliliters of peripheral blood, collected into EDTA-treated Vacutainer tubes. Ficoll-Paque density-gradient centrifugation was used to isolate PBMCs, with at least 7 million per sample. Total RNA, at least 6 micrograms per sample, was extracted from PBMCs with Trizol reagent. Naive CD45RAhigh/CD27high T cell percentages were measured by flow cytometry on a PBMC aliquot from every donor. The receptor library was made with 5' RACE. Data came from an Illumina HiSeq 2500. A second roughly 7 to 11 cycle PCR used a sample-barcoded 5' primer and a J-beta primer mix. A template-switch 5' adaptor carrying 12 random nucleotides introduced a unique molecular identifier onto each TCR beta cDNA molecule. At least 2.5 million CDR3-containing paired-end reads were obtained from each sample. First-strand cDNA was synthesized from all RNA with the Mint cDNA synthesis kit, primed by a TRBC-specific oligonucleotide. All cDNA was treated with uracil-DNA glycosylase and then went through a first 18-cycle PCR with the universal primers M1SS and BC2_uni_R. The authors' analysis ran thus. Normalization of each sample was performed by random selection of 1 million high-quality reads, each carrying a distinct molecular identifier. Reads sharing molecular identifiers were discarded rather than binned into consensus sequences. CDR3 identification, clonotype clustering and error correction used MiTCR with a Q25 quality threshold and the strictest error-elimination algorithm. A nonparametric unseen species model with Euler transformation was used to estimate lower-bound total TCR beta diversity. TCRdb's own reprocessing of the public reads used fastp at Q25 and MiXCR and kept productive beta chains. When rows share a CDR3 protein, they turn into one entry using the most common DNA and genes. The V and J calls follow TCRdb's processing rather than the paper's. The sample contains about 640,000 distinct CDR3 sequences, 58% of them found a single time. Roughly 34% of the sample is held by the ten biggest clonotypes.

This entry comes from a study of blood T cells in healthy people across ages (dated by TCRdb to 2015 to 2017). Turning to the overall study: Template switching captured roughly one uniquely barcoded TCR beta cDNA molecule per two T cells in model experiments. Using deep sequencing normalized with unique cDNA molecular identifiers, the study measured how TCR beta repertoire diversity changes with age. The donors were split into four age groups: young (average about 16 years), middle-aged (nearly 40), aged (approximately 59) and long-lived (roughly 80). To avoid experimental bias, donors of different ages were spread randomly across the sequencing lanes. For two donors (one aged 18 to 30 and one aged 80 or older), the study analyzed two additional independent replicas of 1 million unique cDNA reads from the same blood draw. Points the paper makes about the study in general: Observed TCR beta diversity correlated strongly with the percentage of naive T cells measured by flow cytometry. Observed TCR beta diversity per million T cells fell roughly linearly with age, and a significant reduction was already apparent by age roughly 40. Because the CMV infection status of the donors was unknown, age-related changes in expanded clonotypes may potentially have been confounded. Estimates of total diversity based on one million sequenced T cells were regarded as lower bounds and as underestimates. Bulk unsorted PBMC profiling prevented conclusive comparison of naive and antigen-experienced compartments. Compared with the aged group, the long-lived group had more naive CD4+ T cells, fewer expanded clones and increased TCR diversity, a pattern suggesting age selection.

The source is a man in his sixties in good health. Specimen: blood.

Here is the DNA: TGCGCCAGCAGCTTAGGGCGGACTAGCGAGTCAGAGCGTATCGCGCAGTATTTT. Its product reads: CASSLGRTSESERIAQYF. This chain joins TRBV5-1 to TRBJ2-3, and TRBD2 aligns with 9 junction nucleotides. From cysteine to phenylalanine, the CDR3 is 18 amino acids long. Only CDR3 DNA is held: 54 bases, read in frame from base 1. From a lookup of the germline V gene, CDR1 and CDR2 are SGHRS and YFSETQ. V loses 2 bases at its end and J loses 10 bases; junction bases beyond the gene matches: 20.